Sequencing of this T cell receptor (beta chain) was carried out in a study of cytomegalovirus exposure and HLA in healthy donors. This CDR3 spans 15 amino acids. V was pared by 5 bases and J by 0 bases, with 6 bases of the junction left unmatched. Germline V gene sequence: CDR1 SGHNT, CDR2 YYREEE (reference sequence). TCRdb keeps only in-frame clones here, not all; method: immunoSEQ multiplex PCR. Here the sample spans under 250,000 clones, roughly 83% being singletons. The TCR comes from a woman between 18 and 30 years old in good health and CMV-seronegative. The rearrangement links TRBV5-4 to TRBJ2-3, with 7 nucleotides matching TRBD2. Sequences were obtained from PBMCs. CDR3 DNA sequence: TGTGCCAGCAGACGCGGGGGACCTAGCACAGATACGCAGTATTTT. This gives the protein CASRRGGPSTDTQYF.